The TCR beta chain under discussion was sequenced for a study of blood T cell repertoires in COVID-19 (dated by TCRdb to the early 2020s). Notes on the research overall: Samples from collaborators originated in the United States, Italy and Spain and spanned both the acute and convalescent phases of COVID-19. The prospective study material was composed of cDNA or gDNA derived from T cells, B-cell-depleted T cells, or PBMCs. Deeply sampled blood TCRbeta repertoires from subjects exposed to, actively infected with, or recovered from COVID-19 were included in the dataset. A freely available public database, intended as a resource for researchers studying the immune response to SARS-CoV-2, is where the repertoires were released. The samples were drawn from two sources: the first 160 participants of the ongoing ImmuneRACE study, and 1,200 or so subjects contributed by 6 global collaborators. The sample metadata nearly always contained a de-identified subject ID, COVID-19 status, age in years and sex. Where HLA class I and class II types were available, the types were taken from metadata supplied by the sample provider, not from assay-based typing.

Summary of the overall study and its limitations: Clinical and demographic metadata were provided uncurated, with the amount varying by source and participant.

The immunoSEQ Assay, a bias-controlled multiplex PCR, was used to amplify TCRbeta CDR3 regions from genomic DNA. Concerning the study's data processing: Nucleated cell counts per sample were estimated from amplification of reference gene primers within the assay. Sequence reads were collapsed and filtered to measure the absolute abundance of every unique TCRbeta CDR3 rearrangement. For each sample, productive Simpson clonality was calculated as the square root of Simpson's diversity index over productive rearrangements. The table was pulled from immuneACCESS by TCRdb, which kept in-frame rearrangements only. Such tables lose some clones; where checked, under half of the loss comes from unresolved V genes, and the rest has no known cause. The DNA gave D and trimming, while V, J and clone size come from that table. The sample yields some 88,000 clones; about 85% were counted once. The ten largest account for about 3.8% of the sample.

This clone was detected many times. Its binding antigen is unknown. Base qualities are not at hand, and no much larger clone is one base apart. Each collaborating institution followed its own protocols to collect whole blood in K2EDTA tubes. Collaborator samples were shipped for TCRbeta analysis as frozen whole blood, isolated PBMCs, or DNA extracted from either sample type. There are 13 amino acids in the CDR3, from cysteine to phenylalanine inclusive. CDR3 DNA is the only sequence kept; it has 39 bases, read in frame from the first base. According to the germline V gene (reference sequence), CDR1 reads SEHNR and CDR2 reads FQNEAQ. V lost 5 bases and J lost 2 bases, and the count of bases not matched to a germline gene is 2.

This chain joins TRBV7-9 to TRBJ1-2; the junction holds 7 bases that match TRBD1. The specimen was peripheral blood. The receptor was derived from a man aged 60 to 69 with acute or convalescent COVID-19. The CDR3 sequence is CASSRGQNYGYTF. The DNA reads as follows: TGTGCCAGCAGCCGGGGACAGAACTATGGCTACACCTTC.